The present T cell receptor (beta chain) was sequenced within a study of shared clonotypes between healthy human individuals. Findings and caveats of the study: Sequencing depth was predicted to influence how clonotypes are shared among donors.

Assay execution took place at the deep level. Sequencing was performed with immunoSEQ multiplex PCR; in TCRdb, only in-frame clones are kept and a portion is missing. The table has around 440,000 clones, roughly three quarters seen once. In regard to this clone: What it binds is unknown.

Unsorted samples relied on around 100 million PBMCs, which served as the source of genomic DNA. V lost 2 bases, J lost 4 bases, and 9 bases lay in between. The CDR3 has 14 amino acids. Germline values: CDR1 MDHEN, CDR2 SYDVKM. Source material: PBMCs. The sequence was obtained from a woman in her forties in good health. Some clones in this sample may be carry-over from other donors' samples. The chain carries TRBV28 and TRBJ1-3; D might be TRBD1 (5 bases). CDR3 bases: TGTGCCAGCAGTTTACCAGGGAAGGGAAACACCATATATTTT. Translating gives CASSLPGKGNTIYF.